The rows below give T cell receptor beta chains drawn from one sample of a study of T cell responses to AZD1222 COVID-19 vaccine. Some clones are missing from TCRdb's copy, which holds only in-frame ones; the method was immunoSEQ multiplex PCR. This repertoire shows some 100,000 clones, around 87% found once; its top ten account for 4.2%. Material: peripheral blood, obtained on day 0 of MenACWY control vaccination. The receptors were gathered from an adult in good health. Both conserved end residues are part of each CDR3. The order of the fields is clone size, D gene, J gene, V gene, CDR3 protein, CDR3 DNA. The D gene is left open where the match is weak. Clone size appears in some rows only: once, few, many, or a class for an expanded clone.

-,TRBD2,TRBJ2-3,TRBV2,CASSPGLALSADTQYF,TGTGCCAGCAGTCCGGGACTAGCGTTATCTGCAGATACGCAGTATTTT
-,-,TRBJ1-3,TRBV9,CASSPRAYSGNTIYF,TGTGCCAGCAGCCCACGGGCCTACTCTGGAAACACCATATATTTT
-,TRBD2,TRBJ2-3,TRBV9,CASSVSQASGADTQYF,TGTGCCAGCAGCGTCAGCCAGGCTAGCGGGGCGGATACGCAGTATTTT
-,TRBD1,TRBJ2-5,TRBV19,CASSPTGLRETQYF,TGTGCCAGTAGTCCGACAGGGCTCCGAGAGACCCAGTACTTC
-,-,TRBJ2-3,TRBV5-1,CASKSTSTDTQYF,TGCGCCAGCAAAAGTACTAGCACAGATACGCAGTATTTT
-,-,TRBJ2-5,TRBV19,CASSIFPPGSMETQYF,TGTGCCAGTAGTATTTTCCCTCCGGGGTCGATGGAGACCCAGTACTTC
-,-,TRBJ2-1,TRBV9,CASSRGGSYNEQFF,TGTGCCAGCAGCAGGGGGGGCTCCTACAATGAGCAGTTCTTC
once,TRBD1,TRBJ1-1,TRBV28,CASSVDRGNTEAFF,TGTGCCAGCAGTGTTGACAGGGGGAACACTGAAGCTTTCTTT
-,TRBD1,TRBJ1-4,TRBV11-3,CALDRGRGTNEKLFF,TGTGCCCTGGACAGGGGGCGAGGGACTAATGAAAAACTGTTTTTT
-,-,TRBJ1-1,TRBV7-9,CASSHTDRPLNTEAFF,TGTGCCAGCAGCCACACCGATCGGCCTTTGAACACTGAAGCTTTCTTT
-,TRBD1,TRBJ1-2,TRBV19,CASSTGGYGYTF,TGTGCCAGTAGTACAGGGGGCTATGGCTACACCTTC
-,TRBD2,TRBJ2-2,TRBV3-1/TRBV3-2,CASSQVVSGLTGELFF,TGTGCCAGCAGCCAAGTTGTTAGCGGGCTCACCGGGGAGCTGTTTTTT
-,-,TRBJ2-7,TRBV6-2/TRBV6-3,CASSDGAGGSYEQYF,TGTGCCAGCAGCGACGGGGCAGGGGGGTCCTACGAGCAGTACTTC
-,-,TRBJ2-5,TRBV18,CASSPRLASQETQYF,TGTGCCAGCTCACCACGATTGGCTAGCCAAGAGACCCAGTACTTC
-,-,TRBJ1-2,TRBV29-1,CSAGVRRGYTF,TGCAGCGCGGGGGTTCGTCGTGGCTACACCTTC
-,TRBD1,TRBJ1-4,TRBV6-2/TRBV6-3,CASSDGQGFDEKLFF,TGTGCCAGCAGTGACGGACAGGGCTTTGATGAAAAACTGTTTTTT
-,-,TRBJ1-6,TRBV2,CASSARPSEDNSPLHF,TGTGCCAGCAGTGCCCGACCTTCGGAGGATAATTCACCCCTCCACTTT
-,TRBD2,TRBJ2-2,TRBV7-9,CASSLSRGLASNTGELFF,TGTGCCAGCAGCTTAAGCCGAGGACTAGCGTCGAACACCGGGGAGCTGTTTTTT
-,TRBD2,TRBJ2-1,TRBV23-1,CASSQHPGGREVEQFF,TGCGCCAGCAGTCAACACCCGGGGGGGAGGGAGGTTGAGCAGTTCTTC
-,TRBD1,TRBJ2-6,TRBV29-1,CSVLGQGSGANVLTF,TGCAGCGTTCTGGGACAGGGGTCTGGGGCCAACGTCCTGACTTTC
once,-,TRBJ2-2,TRBV6-5,CASSYKGLDTGELFF,TGTGCCAGCAGTTACAAGGGGCTGGACACCGGGGAGCTGTTTTTT
-,-,TRBJ2-7,TRBV7-9,CASSPQALFYEQYF,TGTGCCAGCAGCCCCCAGGCACTCTTCTACGAGCAGTACTTC
once,-,TRBJ2-1,TRBV11-3,CASSLSRGEQFF,TGTGCCAGCAGCTTATCTAGGGGGGAGCAGTTCTTC
-,-,TRBJ2-2,TRBV12-3/TRBV12-4,CASSRSNTGELFF,TGTGCCAGCTCACGCTCAAACACCGGGGAGCTGTTTTTT
-,TRBD1,TRBJ1-4,TRBV7-9,CASSQGGRGDEKLFF,TGTGCCAGCAGCCAAGGGGGCAGGGGCGATGAAAAACTGTTTTTT
-,-,TRBJ1-2,TRBV7-9,CASSHGGNLNYGYTF,TGTGCCAGCAGTCACGGGGGAAACTTAAACTATGGCTACACCTTC
-,-,TRBJ1-1,TRBV6-6,CASIRGFNTEAFF,TGTGCCAGCATCCGGGGCTTTAACACTGAAGCTTTCTTT
-,-,TRBJ1-5,TRBV5-1,CASSLEGLQPQHF,TGCGCCAGCAGCTTGGAAGGCCTTCAGCCCCAGCATTTT
-,-,TRBJ2-5,TRBV29-1,CSVDLGVETQYF,TGCAGCGTTGATCTGGGCGTGGAGACCCAGTACTTC
-,-,TRBJ1-2,TRBV18,CASSPGSNYGYTF,TGTGCCAGCTCACCAGGGTCTAACTATGGCTACACCTTC
-,TRBD1,TRBJ1-2,TRBV5-4,CASSPRTGYFGYTF,TGTGCCAGCAGCCCGCGGACAGGGTATTTTGGCTACACCTTC
-,-,TRBJ1-2,TRBV7-2,CASSLAQDSYGYTF,TGTGCCAGCAGCTTAGCCCAGGACAGCTATGGCTACACCTTC
-,-,TRBJ1-5,TRBV9,CASSVGQGRNQPQHF,TGTGCCAGCAGCGTAGGGCAGGGTAGGAATCAGCCCCAGCATTTT
-,TRBD2,TRBJ2-3,TRBV11-3,CASSLGSGRADTQYF,TGTGCCAGCAGCTTAGGGAGCGGGAGAGCCGATACGCAGTATTTT
-,TRBD1,TRBJ1-5,TRBV19,CASTGGGGQPQHF,TGTGCCAGTACCGGAGGGGGCGGACAGCCCCAGCATTTT
-,TRBD1,TRBJ2-7,TRBV6-5,CASSYADRGPYEQYF,TGTGCCAGCAGTTACGCAGACAGGGGCCCCTACGAGCAGTACTTC
-,TRBD1,TRBJ2-7,TRBV6-5,CASSYSQGASYEQYF,TGTGCCAGCAGTTACTCGCAGGGGGCCTCCTACGAGCAGTACTTC
-,TRBD1,TRBJ1-2,TRBV6-2/TRBV6-3,CASSRDRDYGYTF,TGTGCCAGCAGTCGGGACAGGGATTATGGCTACACCTTC
-,TRBD1,TRBJ1-2,TRBV4-3,CASSQDSRGTGDTNYGYTF,TGCGCCAGCAGCCAAGATTCGCGCGGGACAGGGGACACTAACTATGGCTACACCTTC
-,-,TRBJ1-3,TRBV15,CATSTGPADGSGNTIYF,TGTGCCACCAGCACTGGCCCGGCGGACGGCTCTGGAAACACCATATATTTT